The 26 T cell receptor beta chains below all came from one sample that was sequenced in a study of T cell changes during pregnancy in multiple sclerosis. Produced via immunoSEQ multiplex PCR; TCRdb's table is partial and in-frame only. The sample records about 24,000 clones, around 81% being singletons. The specimen was CD8+ T cells from peripheral blood mononuclear cells, collected in the first trimester of pregnancy. These receptors were collected from a female donor in good health, enrolled as a control in a pregnancy study.

This chain connects TRBV6-5 to TRBJ2-1; 15 bases match TRBD2. Trimming removed 6 bases from V and 6 bases from J; junction bases left unmatched: 3. The germline V gene encodes CDR1 MNHEY and CDR2 SVGAGI. This CDR3 is 15 amino acids long. The CDR3 here is CASRGLAGGSNEQFF. For the CDR3, the DNA is TGTGCCAGCAGGGGACTAGCGGGAGGTAGCAATGAGCAGTTCTTC.

The V and J genes are TRBV21-1 and TRBJ1-1. TRBV21-1 is annotated as a pseudogene. The CDR3 runs 16 residues. The chain's CDR3 is CASRPLIATQCTEAFF. Here the CDR3 DNA reads TGTGCCAGCAGGCCACTAATAGCTACACAATGCACTGAAGCTTTCTTT.

In this sample, this clone turned up a few times. The chain joins TRBV6-4 to TRBJ2-6; possibly TRBD2 for D (5 bases). V was shortened by 3 bases and J by 4 bases, with 19 bases between the two germline ends. Germline CDR1 is MRHNA and CDR2 is SNTAGT. The CDR3 contains 18 residues. This chain's CDR3 is CASSEGNEGNSGANVLTF. CDR3 DNA: TGTGCCAGCAGTGAGGGAAATGAGGGCAATTCGGGGGCCAACGTCCTGACTTTC.

This clone was found many times. The genes are TRBV7-2 and TRBJ2-7; 7 nucleotides align to TRBD2. Germline V gene sequence: CDR1 SGHTA, CDR2 FQGNSA. The CDR3 loop spans 15 amino acids. J lost 3 bases, V lost 4 bases, and 9 bases had no gene match. The CDR3 loop reads CASSYPGTTRYEQYF. The DNA of the CDR3 is TGTGCCAGCAGCTACCCCGGGACTACACGCTACGAGCAGTACTTC.

A remark on this clone: Other DNA sequences in this sample translate to the same CDR3. V is TRBV30 and J is TRBJ1-1; weak D call: TRBD1 (6 bases). Trimming cost V 0 bases and J 2 bases, with 7 bases left between them. The CDR3 sequence is 13 residues long. The germline V gene encodes CDR1 GTSNPN and CDR2 SVGIG (reference sequence). The CDR3 sequence: CAWSVGGNTEAFF. Written as DNA, the CDR3 is TGTGCCTGGAGTGTAGGGGGAAACACTGAAGCTTTCTTT.

This clone was detected only once. The J gene is TRBJ2-3, the V gene TRBV28; TRBD2 matches at 10 bases. After removal of 5 bases from V and 4 bases from J, the junction contained 9 bases not matched to a gene. Germline V lookup: CDR1 MDHEN, CDR2 SYDVKM. The CDR3 is 16 residues long. The chain's CDR3 is CASSAIAGGVSDTQYF. The CDR3 DNA reads as TGTGCCAGCAGTGCTATAGCGGGAGGAGTTTCAGATACGCAGTATTTT.

This chain connects TRBV14 to TRBJ1-2; D uncertain. This CDR3 has 18 amino acids. V was cut by 0 bases and J by 0 bases, with 17 bases left in between. Germline CDR1 is SGHDN and CDR2 is FVKESK. In nucleotides, the CDR3 is TGTGCCAGCAGCCAAGAAGCCGGGTCCCTTTCGGCTAACTATGGCTACACCTTC. Its translation: CASSQEAGSLSANYGYTF.

The chain links TRBV7-6 to TRBJ2-7; maybe TRBD2 (5 bases). The CDR3 spans 15 residues. Germline V gene sequence: CDR1 SGHVS, CDR2 FNYEAQ. Trimming left V 1 base short and J 3 bases short, with 13 bases between. The DNA for the CDR3 is TGTGCCAGCAGCTTAGAGGTCGGGGTGGGCTACGAGCAGTACTTC. The encoded protein is CASSLEVGVGYEQYF.

This chain uses TRBV6-4 with TRBJ2-2; maybe TRBD1 (6 bases). V lost 0 bases, J lost 1 base, and 9 bases lay in between. CDR1 MRHNA and CDR2 SNTAGT come from the germline V gene. This CDR3 region has 16 residues. The CDR3 DNA follows: TGTGCCAGCAGTGACTCGTCACAGGGGAACACCGGGGAGCTGTTTTTT. Translated, it gives CASSDSSQGNTGELFF.

The V and J genes are TRBV15 and TRBJ1-4, with D possibly being TRBD1 (6 bases). Trimming shortened V by 0 bases and J by 8 bases, and 13 bases separated the two germline ends. The CDR3 sequence is 15 residues long. Germline V gene lookup returns CDR1 LNHNV and CDR2 YYDKDF (reference sequence). Here the CDR3 DNA reads TGTGCCACCAGCAGAGATCTACTAACAGGGGAAAAACTGTTTTTT. Its translation is CATSRDLLTGEKLFF.

CDR3 coding DNA: TGTGCCAGCAGAGCACAGGGGGCGAGAACTGAAGCTTTCTTT. It translates to CASRAQGARTEAFF. The chain recombines TRBV7-9 with TRBJ1-1, with 9 nucleotides matching TRBD1. Germline V lookup: CDR1 SEHNR, CDR2 FQNEAQ (reference sequence). The CDR3 is made up of 14 amino acids. V shed 6 bases and J 5 bases; nucleotides not matched to a gene: 7.

The chain uses TRBV9 and TRBJ1-1; 8 bases match TRBD1. Germline CDR1 reads SGDLS; CDR2 reads YYNGEE. This CDR3 is 14 amino acids long. J lost 8 bases, V lost 3 bases, and 9 bases had no gene match. The chain's CDR3 is CASSAGGTGNEAFF. In DNA form, the CDR3 reads TGTGCCAGCAGCGCCGGCGGGACAGGTAACGAAGCTTTCTTT.

V and J are TRBV18 and TRBJ2-7, with TRBD1 matching over 11 bases. The CDR3 contains 15 residues. From germline, CDR1 is KGHSH and CDR2 LQKENI. Trimming removed 2 bases from V and 2 bases from J; junction bases left unmatched: 2. The CDR3 nucleotides are TGTGCCAGCTCACCAGTGGGACAGGGGGCCTACGAGCAGTACTTC. It is translated as CASSPVGQGAYEQYF.

This clone was detected only once. The chain has TRBV5-1 and TRBJ1-3; D not certain. CDR1 is SGHRS and CDR2 is YFSETQ in the germline V gene. V gave up 4 bases and J gave up 0 bases, with 11 bases separating them. The CDR3 is 15 residues long. In DNA form, the CDR3 reads TGCGCCAGCAGCCCCCCTGGCCCCTCTGGAAACACCATATATTTT. Translated: CASSPPGPSGNTIYF.

A single count supports this clone. The CDR3 here is CASSQVGLNEKLFF. CDR3 coding DNA: TGTGCCAGCAGCCAAGTGGGCCTAAATGAAAAACTGTTTTTT. This chain connects TRBV4-2 to TRBJ1-4; D is undetermined. The CDR3 runs to 14 residues. The V end lost 1 base, the J end lost 5 bases, and 8 bases lay between the germline ends. Germline CDR1 is LGHNA and CDR2 is YNFKEQ.

This chain connects TRBV19 to TRBJ1-5, with TRBD1 identical over 7 bases. Germline values: CDR1 LNHDA, CDR2 SQIVND (reference sequence). CDR3 size: 14 residues. V trimming: 9 bases; J trimming: 2 bases; junction bases outside the gene matches: 7. Here the CDR3 DNA reads TGTGCCAGAGGGGGGCAGGGGGGCAATCAGCCCCAGCATTTT. It specifies CARGGQGGNQPQHF.

The rearrangement uses TRBV30 and TRBJ1-1; TRBD1 is a possible D gene (6 bases). CDR3 length: 12 amino acids. The V and J ends lost 3 bases and 7 bases respectively, with 12 bases between them. CDR1 is GTSNPN, CDR2 SVGIG, per germline (reference sequence). The CDR3 nucleotides read TGTGCCTGGAGGGACAGAGGGGTTGAAGCTTTCTTT. Amino acid sequence: CAWRDRGVEAFF.

The chain is built from TRBV5-4 and TRBJ1-6, with 7 bases aligning to TRBD1. Germline V gene lookup returns CDR1 SGHNT and CDR2 YYREEE (reference sequence). Trimming cost V 0 bases and J 8 bases; bases outside gene matches: 8. This CDR3 has 16 residues. The CDR3 coding sequence is TGTGCCAGCAGCTTGGGGGGCAGGGGGTACGATTCACCCCTCCACTTT. Its protein product is CASSLGGRGYDSPLHF.

About this clone itself: Compared with germline, one end of the junction differs, possibly owing to a read error. The same CDR3 arises from other DNA sequences in this sample as well. This chain connects TRBV9 to TRBJ1-1; D call uncertain. The CDR3 is made up of 15 amino acids. The germline CDR1 and CDR2 sequences are SGDLS and YYNGEE. The CDR3 spells CASSPRQALNTEAFF. As DNA, the CDR3 is TGTGCCAGCAGCCCCCGGCAGGCCTTGAACACTGAAGCTTTTTTT.

The rearrangement links TRBV5-5 to TRBJ1-6, with 7 bases aligning to TRBD1. The CDR3 is 17 amino acids. V was clipped by 4 bases and J by 6 bases; unmatched bases: 13. The germline gives CDR1 SGHKS, CDR2 YYEKEE (reference sequence). DNA for the CDR3: TGTGCCAGCAGCCAAGTGAGTTCAAACAGGGGTAATTCACCCCTCCACTTT. Its protein is CASSQVSSNRGNSPLHF.

The chain joins TRBV19 to TRBJ1-5; TRBD1 matches 9 bases. V shed 2 bases and J 5 bases; nucleotides not matched to a gene: 4. The germline V gene encodes CDR1 LNHDA and CDR2 SQIVND (reference sequence). The CDR3 consists of 15 residues. The CDR3 spells CASSIIRDRDQPQHF. DNA of the CDR3: TGTGCCAGTAGTATAATCCGGGACAGGGATCAGCCCCAGCATTTT.

Regarding this clone: The sample contains more than one DNA sequence encoding this CDR3. V and J are TRBV6-1 and TRBJ2-7, with 8 positions matching TRBD1. With V trimmed by 6 bases and J by 2 bases, 12 bases remained unmatched. Looked up from germline, CDR1 is MNHNS and CDR2 is SASEGT. The CDR3 is made up of 16 amino acids. CDR3 nucleotides: TGTGCCAGCAGAGAAAGACAGGGGATAGAAGCCTACGAGCAGTACTTC. Its protein is CASRERQGIEAYEQYF.

The chain uses TRBV25-1 and TRBJ2-1, with 13 positions matching TRBD2. Germline CDR1 MGHDK, CDR2 SYGVNS. This CDR3 contains 15 residues. V shed 5 bases and J 8 bases; nucleotides not matched to a gene: 6. The CDR3 nucleotides are TGTGCCAGCAGTTTCTGGACTAGCGGGAGCGATGAGCAGTTCTTC. This gives the protein CASSFWTSGSDEQFF.

V gene TRBV2 combines with J gene TRBJ1-2; D remains unclear. CDR3 length: 14 amino acids. CDR1 and CDR2 from the germline V gene are SNHLY and FYNNEI. Trimming stripped 8 bases from V and 1 base from J, with 14 bases between. The chain's CDR3 is CASLGDHLNYGYTF. Written as DNA, the CDR3 is TGTGCCAGCCTCGGGGATCATCTTAACTATGGCTACACCTTC.

This clone has a count of ten or more. The chain links TRBV27 to TRBJ2-3; D is perhaps TRBD2 (5 bases). In germline, CDR1 is MNHEY, CDR2 SMNVEV (reference sequence). The germline V and J ends were trimmed by 5 bases and 0 bases, with 18 bases remaining between them. The CDR3 loop spans 17 amino acids. The CDR3, as DNA: TGTGCCAGCAGTCCATTCCCGGGGTCGTCTAGCACAGATACGCAGTATTTT. Protein sequence: CASSPFPGSSSTDTQYF.

The V call is TRBV4-3, the J call TRBJ2-1; tentatively, D is TRBD2 (6 bases). The V end lost 1 base, the J end lost 5 bases, and 15 bases lay between the germline ends. The germline V gene has CDR1 LGHNA and CDR2 YSLEER. This CDR3 is 16 amino acids long. DNA of the CDR3: TGCGCCAGCAGCCAAGGAATTAGCGGAGATGACAATGAGCAGTTCTTC. Protein: CASSQGISGDDNEQFF.